This T cell receptor (beta chain) derives from a study of blood T cell repertoires in COVID-19. Whole-study context: From the United States, Italy and Spain came samples of acute and convalescent COVID-19. T cells, B-cell-depleted T cells, or PBMCs provided the cDNA or gDNA that served as material.

Germline-derived CDR1 and CDR2 are MDHEN and SYDVKM. The J segment lost 11 bases and the V segment lost 2 bases, leaving 7 bases of the junction unmatched. CDR3 length: 13 amino acids. This clone occurred once. In the study's own analysis: Reference gene primer amplification gave estimated nucleated cell counts. Generated by immunoSEQ multiplex PCR, the TCRdb table keeps only in-frame clones and is missing some. That table furnishes V, J and clone size, whereas the DNA furnished D and trimming. This sample has approximately 260,000 clones, with 70% to 90% found just once. This chain uses TRBV28 with TRBJ1-1; 8 bases fit TRBD1. The sequencing input was peripheral blood. The source of this sequence is a woman aged 40 to 50 with acute or convalescent COVID-19. The CDR3: CASSLRSGGWAFF. In DNA, the CDR3 is TGTGCCAGCAGTTTAAGGTCAGGGGGCTGGGCTTTCTTT. Filled out from reference TRBV28 and TRBJ1-1, the complete variable domain reads DVKVTQSSRYLVKRTGEKVFLECVQDMDHENMFWYRQDPGLGLRLIYFSYDVKMKEKGDIPEGYSVSREKKERFSLILESASTNQTSMYLCASSLRSGGWAFFGQGTRLTVV.